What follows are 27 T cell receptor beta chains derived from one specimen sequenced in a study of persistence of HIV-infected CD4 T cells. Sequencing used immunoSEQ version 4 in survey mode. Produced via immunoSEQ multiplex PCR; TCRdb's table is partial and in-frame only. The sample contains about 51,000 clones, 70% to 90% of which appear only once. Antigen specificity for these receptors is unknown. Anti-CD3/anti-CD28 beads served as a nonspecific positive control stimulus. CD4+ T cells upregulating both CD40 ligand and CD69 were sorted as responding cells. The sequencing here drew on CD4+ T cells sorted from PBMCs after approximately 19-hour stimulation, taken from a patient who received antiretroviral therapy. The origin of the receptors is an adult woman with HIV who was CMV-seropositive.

The CDR3 DNA reads as TGTGCCAGCAGTTACTTGAACGGGTTTAGCTCCTACGAGCAGTACTTC. Amino acid sequence: CASSYLNGFSSYEQYF. This chain joins TRBV6-2 or TRBV6-3 and TRBJ2-7; D gene unclear. The germline V and J ends were trimmed by 1 base and 0 bases, with 13 bases remaining between them. CDR3 length: 16 amino acids. Germline V gene data show CDR1 as MNHEY and CDR2 as SVGEGT.

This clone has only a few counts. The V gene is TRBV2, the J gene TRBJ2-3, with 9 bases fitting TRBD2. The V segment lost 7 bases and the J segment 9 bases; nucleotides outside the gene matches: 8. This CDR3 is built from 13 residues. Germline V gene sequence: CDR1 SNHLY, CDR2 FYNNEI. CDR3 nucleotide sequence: TGTGCCAGCAACCCTATGGCGGGGGGGACGCAGTATTTT. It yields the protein CASNPMAGGTQYF.

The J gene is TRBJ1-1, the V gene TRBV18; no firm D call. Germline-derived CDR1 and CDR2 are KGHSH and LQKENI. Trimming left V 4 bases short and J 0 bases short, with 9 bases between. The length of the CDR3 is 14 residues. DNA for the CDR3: TGTGCCAGCTCACAACACAACATGAACACTGAAGCTTTCTTT. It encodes CASSQHNMNTEAFF.

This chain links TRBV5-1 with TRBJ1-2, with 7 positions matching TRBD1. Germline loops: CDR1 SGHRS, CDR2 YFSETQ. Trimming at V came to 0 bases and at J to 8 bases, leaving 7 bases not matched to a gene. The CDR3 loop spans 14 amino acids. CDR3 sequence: CASSLARQGGGYTF. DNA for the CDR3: TGCGCCAGCAGCTTGGCTCGACAGGGCGGAGGCTACACCTTC.

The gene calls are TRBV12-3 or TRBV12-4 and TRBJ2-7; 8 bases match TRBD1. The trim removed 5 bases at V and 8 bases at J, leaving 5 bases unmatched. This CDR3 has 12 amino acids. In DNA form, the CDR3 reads TGTGCCAGCAGTCCCCGGACAGGGAAGCAGTACTTC. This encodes CASSPRTGKQYF.

This CDR3 reads CASSDTGGGQPQHF. CDR3 sequence (DNA): TGTGCCAGCAGCGACACAGGGGGCGGTCAGCCCCAGCATTTT. The V call is TRBV9, the J call TRBJ1-5, with 9 bases aligning to TRBD1. With V trimmed by 3 bases and J by 6 bases, 4 bases remained unmatched. The CDR3 is 14 amino acids. Germline V gene data show CDR1 as SGDLS and CDR2 as YYNGEE.

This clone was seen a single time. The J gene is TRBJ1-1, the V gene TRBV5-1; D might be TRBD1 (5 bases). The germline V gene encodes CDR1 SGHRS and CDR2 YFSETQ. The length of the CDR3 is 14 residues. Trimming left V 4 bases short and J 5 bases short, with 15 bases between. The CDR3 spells CASSDSPGGTEAFF. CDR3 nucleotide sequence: TGCGCCAGCAGCGACAGCCCCGGAGGGACTGAAGCTTTCTTT.

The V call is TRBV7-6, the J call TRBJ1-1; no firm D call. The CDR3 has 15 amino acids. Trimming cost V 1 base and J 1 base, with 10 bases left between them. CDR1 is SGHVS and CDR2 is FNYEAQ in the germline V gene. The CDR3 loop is CASSLDVSANTEAFF. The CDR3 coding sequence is TGTGCCAGCAGCTTAGATGTGTCGGCGAACACTGAAGCTTTCTTT.

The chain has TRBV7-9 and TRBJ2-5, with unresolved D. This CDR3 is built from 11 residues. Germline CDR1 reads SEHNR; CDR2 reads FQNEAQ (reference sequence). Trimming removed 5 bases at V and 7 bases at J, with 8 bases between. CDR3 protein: CASSPSGTQYF. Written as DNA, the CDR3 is TGTGCCAGCAGCCCCTCGGGGACCCAGTACTTC.

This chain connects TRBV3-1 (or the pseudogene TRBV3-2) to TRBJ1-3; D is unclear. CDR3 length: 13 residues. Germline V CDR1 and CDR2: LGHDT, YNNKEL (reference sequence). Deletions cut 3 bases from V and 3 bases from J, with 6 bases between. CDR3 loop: CASSHIDGNTIYF. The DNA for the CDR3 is TGTGCCAGCAGCCATATTGATGGAAACACCATATATTTT.

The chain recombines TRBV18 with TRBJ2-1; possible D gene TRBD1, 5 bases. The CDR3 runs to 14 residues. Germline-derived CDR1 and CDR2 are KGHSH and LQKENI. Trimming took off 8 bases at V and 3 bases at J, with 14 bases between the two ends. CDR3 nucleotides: TGTGCCAGCACGATAGACAGTTACTACAATGAGCAGTTCTTC. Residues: CASTIDSYYNEQFF. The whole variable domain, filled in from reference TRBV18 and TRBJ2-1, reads NAGVMQNPRHLVRRRGQEARLRCSPMKGHSHVYWYRQLPEEGLKFMVYLQKENIIDESGMPKERFSAEFPKEGPSILRIQQVVRGDSAAYFCASTIDSYYNEQFFGPGTRLTVL.

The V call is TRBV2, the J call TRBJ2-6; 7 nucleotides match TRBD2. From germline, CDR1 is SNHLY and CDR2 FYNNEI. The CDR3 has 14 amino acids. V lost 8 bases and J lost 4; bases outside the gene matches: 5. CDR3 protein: CASWGGSGANVLTF. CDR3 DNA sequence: TGTGCCAGCTGGGGGGGATCAGGGGCCAACGTCCTGACTTTC.

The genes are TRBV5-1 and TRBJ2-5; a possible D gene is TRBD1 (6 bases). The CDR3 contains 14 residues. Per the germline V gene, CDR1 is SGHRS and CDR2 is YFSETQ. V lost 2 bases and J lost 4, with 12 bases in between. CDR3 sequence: CASSFGRGRETQYF. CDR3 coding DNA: TGCGCCAGCAGCTTCGGCAGGGGTCGAGAGACCCAGTACTTC.

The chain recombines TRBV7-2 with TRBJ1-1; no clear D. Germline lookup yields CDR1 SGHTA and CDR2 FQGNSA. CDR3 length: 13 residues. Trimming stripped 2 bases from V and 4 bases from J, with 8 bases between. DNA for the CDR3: TGTGCCAGCAGCTTACCCTCCGTCACTGAAGCTTTCTTT. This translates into CASSLPSVTEAFF.

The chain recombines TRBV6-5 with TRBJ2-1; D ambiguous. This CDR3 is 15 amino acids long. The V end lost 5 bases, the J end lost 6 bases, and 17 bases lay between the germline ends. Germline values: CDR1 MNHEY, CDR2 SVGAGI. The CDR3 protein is CASSKRHASGNEQFF. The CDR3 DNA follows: TGTGCCAGCAGTAAACGGCATGCCTCGGGCAATGAGCAGTTCTTC.

CDR3 region: CASQNVRERGYTF. The CDR3 nucleotides read TGTGCCAGCCAAAACGTGCGTGAGCGCGGCTACACCTTC. The chain recombines TRBV5-4 with TRBJ1-2; D call uncertain. Germline V CDR1 and CDR2: SGHNT, YYREEE (reference sequence). V lost 7 bases, J lost 8 bases, and 18 bases lay in between. The CDR3 is made up of 13 amino acids.

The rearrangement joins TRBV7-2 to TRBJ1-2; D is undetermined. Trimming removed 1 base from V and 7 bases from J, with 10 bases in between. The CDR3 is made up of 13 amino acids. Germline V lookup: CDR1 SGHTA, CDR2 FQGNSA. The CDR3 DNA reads TGTGCCAGCAGCTTAGGTCTAGAGGGTGGCTACACCTTC. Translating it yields CASSLGLEGGYTF.

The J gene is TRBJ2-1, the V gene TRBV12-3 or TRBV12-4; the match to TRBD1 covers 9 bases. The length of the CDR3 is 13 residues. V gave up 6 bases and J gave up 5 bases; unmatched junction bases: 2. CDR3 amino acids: CASSDRGNNEQFF. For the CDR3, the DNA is TGTGCCAGCAGCGACAGGGGGAACAATGAGCAGTTCTTC.

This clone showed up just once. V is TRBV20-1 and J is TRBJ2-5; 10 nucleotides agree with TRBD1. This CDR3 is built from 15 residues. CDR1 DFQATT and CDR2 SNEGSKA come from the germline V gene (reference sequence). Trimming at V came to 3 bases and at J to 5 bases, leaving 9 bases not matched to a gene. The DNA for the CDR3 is TGCAGTGCTAGTTCCCTGACAGGGGGCAGCGAGACCCAGTACTTC. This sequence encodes CSASSLTGGSETQYF.

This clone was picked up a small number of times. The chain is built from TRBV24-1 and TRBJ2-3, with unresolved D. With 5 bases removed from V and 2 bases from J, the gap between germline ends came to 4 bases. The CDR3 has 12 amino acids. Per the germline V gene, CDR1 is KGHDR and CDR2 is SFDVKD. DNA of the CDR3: TGTGCCACCAGTGCAGTCACAGATACGCAGTATTTT. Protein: CATSAVTDTQYF.

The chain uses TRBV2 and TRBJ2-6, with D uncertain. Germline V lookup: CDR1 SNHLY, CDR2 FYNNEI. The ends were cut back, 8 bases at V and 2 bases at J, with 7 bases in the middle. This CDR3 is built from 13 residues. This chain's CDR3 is CASVAPGANVLTF. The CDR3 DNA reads TGTGCCAGCGTCGCACCTGGGGCCAACGTCCTGACTTTC.

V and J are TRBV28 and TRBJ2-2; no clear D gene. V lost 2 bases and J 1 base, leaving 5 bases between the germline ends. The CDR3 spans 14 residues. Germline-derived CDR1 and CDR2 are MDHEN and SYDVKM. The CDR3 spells CASSLIENTGELFF. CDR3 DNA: TGTGCCAGCAGTTTAATTGAGAACACCGGGGAGCTGTTTTTT.

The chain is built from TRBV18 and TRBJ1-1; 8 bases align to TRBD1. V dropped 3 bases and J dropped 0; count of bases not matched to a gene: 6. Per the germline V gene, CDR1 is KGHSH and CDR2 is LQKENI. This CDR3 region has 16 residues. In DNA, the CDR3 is TGTGCCAGCTCACCCTGGACAGGGTCGATGAACACTGAAGCTTTCTTT. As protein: CASSPWTGSMNTEAFF.

The CDR3 DNA is TGTGCCAGCAGTTCAATCTGGACAGGGACGGAGACCCAGTACTTC. Protein product: CASSSIWTGTETQYF. The chain couples TRBV28 to TRBJ2-5; 8 nucleotides match TRBD1. The CDR3 consists of 15 residues. In germline, CDR1 is MDHEN, CDR2 SYDVKM. The J segment lost 5 bases and the V segment lost 4 bases, leaving 9 bases of the junction unmatched.

The CDR3 sequence is CSVSDRYEAFF. The CDR3 nucleotides are TGCAGCGTCTCCGACAGATATGAAGCTTTCTTT. This chain connects TRBV29-1 to TRBJ1-1; maybe TRBD1 (5 bases). The V end lost 6 bases, the J end lost 7 bases, and 12 bases lay between the germline ends. CDR3 length: 11 residues. CDR1 and CDR2 from the germline V gene are SQVTM and ANQGSEA.

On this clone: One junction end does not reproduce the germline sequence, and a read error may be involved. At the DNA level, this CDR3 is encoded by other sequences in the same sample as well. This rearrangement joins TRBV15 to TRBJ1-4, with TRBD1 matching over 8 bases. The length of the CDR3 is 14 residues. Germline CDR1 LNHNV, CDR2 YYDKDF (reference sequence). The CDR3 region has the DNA TGTGCCACCAGGAACGGACAGGGAAATGAAAAACTATTTTTT. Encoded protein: CATRNGQGNEKLFF.

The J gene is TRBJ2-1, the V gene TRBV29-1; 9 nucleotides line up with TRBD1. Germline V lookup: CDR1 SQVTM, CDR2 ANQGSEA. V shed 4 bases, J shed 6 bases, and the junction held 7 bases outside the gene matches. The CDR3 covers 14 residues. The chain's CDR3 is CSVGSTGGTNEQFF. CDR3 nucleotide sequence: TGCAGCGTTGGTTCGACAGGGGGAACCAATGAGCAGTTCTTC.